This TCR beta chain was found in a study of blood T cell repertoires in COVID-19. Across the whole study: The United States, Italy and Spain provided the acute and convalescent COVID-19 samples.

The authors' processing: How many nucleated cells were present was estimated from reference gene primer amplification. Profiling relied on immunoSEQ multiplex PCR, and the TCRdb table lists in-frame clones only, not all of them. That table supplies the V and J calls and clone size; D and trimming were determined from the DNA. The sample lists approximately 210,000 clones; about 85% were seen once. This CDR3 has 16 residues. With V trimmed by 4 bases and J by 3 bases, 9 bases remained unmatched. Germline CDR1 is SGDLS and CDR2 is YYNGEE. The clonotype originates from a woman of 80 years or more with COVID-19, enrolled during active disease. Sequenced sample: peripheral blood. This sequence joins TRBV9 and TRBJ2-1; 8 bases fit TRBD1. This CDR3 is CASSQGAVSVYNEQFF. In DNA, the CDR3 is TGTGCCAGCAGCCAGGGGGCGGTATCGGTCTACAATGAGCAGTTCTTC.